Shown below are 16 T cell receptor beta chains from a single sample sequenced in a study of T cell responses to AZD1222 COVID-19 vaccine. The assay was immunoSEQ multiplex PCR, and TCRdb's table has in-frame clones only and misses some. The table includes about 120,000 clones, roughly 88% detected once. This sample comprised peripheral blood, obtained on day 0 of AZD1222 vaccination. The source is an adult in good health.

The CDR3, as DNA: TGTGCCAGCAGACCCCTGGGGCAGGGGGTTCTAAACTATGGCTACACCTTC. This encodes CASRPLGQGVLNYGYTF. V gene TRBV21-1 combines with J gene TRBJ1-2; the DNA was not compared with TRBD1, the D call given in the table. TRBV21-1 is listed as a pseudogene. This CDR3 has 17 residues.

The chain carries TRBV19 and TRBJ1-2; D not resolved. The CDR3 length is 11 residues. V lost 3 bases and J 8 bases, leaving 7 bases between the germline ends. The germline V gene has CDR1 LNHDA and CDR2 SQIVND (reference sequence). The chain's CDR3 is CASSIREGYTF. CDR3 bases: TGTGCCAGTAGTATCCGGGAAGGCTACACCTTC.

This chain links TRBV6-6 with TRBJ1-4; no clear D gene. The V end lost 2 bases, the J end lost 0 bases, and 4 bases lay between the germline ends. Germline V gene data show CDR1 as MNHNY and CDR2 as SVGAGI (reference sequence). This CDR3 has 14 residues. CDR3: CASSYGSTNEKLFF. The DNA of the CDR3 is TGTGCCAGCAGTTACGGTTCAACTAATGAAAAACTGTTTTTT.

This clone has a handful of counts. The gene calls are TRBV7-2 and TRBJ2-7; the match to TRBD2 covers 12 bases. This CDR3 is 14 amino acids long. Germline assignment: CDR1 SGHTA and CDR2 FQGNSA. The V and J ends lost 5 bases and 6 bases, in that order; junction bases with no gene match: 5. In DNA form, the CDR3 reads TGTGCCAGCAGCCCCAGACTAGCGGGAGCCGAGCAGTACTTC. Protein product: CASSPRLAGAEQYF. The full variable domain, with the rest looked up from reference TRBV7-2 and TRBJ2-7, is GAGVSQSPSNKVTEKGKDVELRCDPISGHTALYWYRQSLGQGLEFLIYFQGNSAPDKSGLPSDRFSAERTGGSVSTLTIQRTQQEDSAVYLCASSPRLAGAEQYFGPGTRLTVT.

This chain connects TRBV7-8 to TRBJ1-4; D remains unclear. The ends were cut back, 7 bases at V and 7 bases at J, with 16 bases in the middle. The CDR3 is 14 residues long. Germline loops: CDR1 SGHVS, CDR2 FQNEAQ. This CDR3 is CASTAVGSGEKLFF. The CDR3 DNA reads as TGTGCCAGCACCGCGGTCGGTAGCGGTGAAAAACTGTTTTTT.

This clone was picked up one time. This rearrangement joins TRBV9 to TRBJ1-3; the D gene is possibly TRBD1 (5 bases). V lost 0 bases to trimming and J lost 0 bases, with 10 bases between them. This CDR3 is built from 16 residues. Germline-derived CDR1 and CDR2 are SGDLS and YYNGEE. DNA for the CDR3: TGTGCCAGCAGCGTAGGGGCAGGGAACTCTGGAAACACCATATATTTT. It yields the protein CASSVGAGNSGNTIYF.

The CDR3 is CASSQVGLAVYGYTF. The CDR3 DNA sequence: TGCGCCAGCAGCCAAGTAGGTCTGGCAGTCTATGGCTACACCTTC. This chain connects TRBV4-3 to TRBJ1-2; D unresolved. The CDR3 consists of 15 residues. Per the germline V gene, CDR1 is LGHNA and CDR2 is YSLEER. V gave up 1 base and J gave up 4 bases, with 13 bases separating them.

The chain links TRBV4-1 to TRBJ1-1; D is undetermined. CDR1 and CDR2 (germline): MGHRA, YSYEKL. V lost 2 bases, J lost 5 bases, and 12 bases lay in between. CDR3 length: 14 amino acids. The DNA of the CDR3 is TGCGCCAGCAGCCAAAGTGGAAGTAGGACTGAAGCTTTCTTT. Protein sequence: CASSQSGSRTEAFF.

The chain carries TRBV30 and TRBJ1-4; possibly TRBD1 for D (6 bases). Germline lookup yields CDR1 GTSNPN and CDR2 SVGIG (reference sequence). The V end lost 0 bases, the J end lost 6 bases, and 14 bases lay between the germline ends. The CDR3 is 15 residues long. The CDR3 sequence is CAWSVRGGSHEKLFF. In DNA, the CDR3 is TGTGCCTGGAGTGTACGAGGGGGGAGTCATGAAAAACTGTTTTTT.

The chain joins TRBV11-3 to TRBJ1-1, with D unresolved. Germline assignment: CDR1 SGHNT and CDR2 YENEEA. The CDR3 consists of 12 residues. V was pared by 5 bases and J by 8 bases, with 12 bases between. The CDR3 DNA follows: TGTGCCAGCAGCCTGGGGTCCGGGGAAGCTTTCTTT. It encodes CASSLGSGEAFF.

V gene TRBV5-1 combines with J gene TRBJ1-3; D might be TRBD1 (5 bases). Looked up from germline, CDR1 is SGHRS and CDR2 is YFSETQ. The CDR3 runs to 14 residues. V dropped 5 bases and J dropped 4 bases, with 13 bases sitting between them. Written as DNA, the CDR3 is TGCGCCAGCAGTCAGGGATGGACGGGAAACACCATATATTTT. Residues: CASSQGWTGNTIYF. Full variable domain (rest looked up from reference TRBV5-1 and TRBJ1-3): KAGVTQTPRYLIKTRGQQVTLSCSPISGHRSVSWYQQTPGQGLQFLFEYFSETQRNKGNFPGRFSGRQFSNSRSEMNVSTLELGDSALYLCASSQGWTGNTIYFGEGSWLTVV.

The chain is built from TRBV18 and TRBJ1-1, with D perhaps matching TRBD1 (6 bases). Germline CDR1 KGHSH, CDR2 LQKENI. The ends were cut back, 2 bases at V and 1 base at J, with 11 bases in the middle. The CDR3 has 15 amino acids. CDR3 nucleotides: TGTGCCAGCTCACCAACGGGACAACAGAACACTGAAGCTTTCTTT. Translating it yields CASSPTGQQNTEAFF.

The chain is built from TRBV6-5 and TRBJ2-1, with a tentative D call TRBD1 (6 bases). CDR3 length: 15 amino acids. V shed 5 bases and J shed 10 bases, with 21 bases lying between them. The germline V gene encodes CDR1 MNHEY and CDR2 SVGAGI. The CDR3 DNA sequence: TGTGCCAGCAGTCTCCCCGGGACACCCTTGATAGAGCAGTTCTTC. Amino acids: CASSLPGTPLIEQFF.

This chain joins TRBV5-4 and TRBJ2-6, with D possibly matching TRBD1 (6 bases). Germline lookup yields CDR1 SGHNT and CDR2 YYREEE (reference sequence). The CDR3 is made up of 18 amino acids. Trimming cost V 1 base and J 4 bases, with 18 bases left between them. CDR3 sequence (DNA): TGTGCCAGCAGCTTGTCACAGGGTCTTGCGTTCGGGGCCAACGTCCTGACTTTC. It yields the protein CASSLSQGLAFGANVLTF.

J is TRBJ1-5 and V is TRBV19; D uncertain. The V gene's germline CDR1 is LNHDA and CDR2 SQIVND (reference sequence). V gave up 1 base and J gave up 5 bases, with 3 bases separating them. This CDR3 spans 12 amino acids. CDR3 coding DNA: TGTGCCAGTAGTATAGGGTATCAGCCCCAGCATTTT. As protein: CASSIGYQPQHF.

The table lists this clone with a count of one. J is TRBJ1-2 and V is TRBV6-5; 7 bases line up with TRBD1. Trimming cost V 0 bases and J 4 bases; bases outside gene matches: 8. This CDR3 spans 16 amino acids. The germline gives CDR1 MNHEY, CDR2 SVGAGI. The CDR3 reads CASSYSQGDIAYGYTF. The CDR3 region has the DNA TGTGCCAGCAGTTACTCGCAGGGGGACATTGCCTATGGCTACACCTTC.